The source of this TCR beta chain is a study of regulatory T cells in long-lasting Graves disease. This clonotype appeared many times. Time point here: persistent/refractory GD, antithyroid drugs over 5 years with positive TRAb. Extracted RNA from PBMCs served as the source of the TCR library. Arm-PCR of CDR3 regions and iRepertoire HTBI primers were the basis on which TCR beta libraries were built. One entry per CDR3 protein results from TCRdb running MiXCR on the multiplex PCR reads. The sample records 700,000 or so distinct CDR3 sequences, approximately 31% being singletons. The origin of this receptor is a female donor with Graves disease. The sequencing used peripheral blood mononuclear cells (PBMCs), collected when the disease was refractory, from a patient treated with antithyroid drugs.

This CDR3 reads CASSPQRGSPYEQYF. As DNA, the CDR3 is TGTGCCAGCAGCCCTCAGAGGGGTTCCCCCTACGAGCAGTACTTC. The V and J genes are TRBV12-3 or TRBV12-4 and TRBJ2-7; D could derive from TRBD1 or TRBD2 (5 bases each). With 6 bases removed from V and 2 bases from J, the gap between germline ends came to 17 bases. This CDR3 region has 15 residues.